This TCR beta chain was obtained from a study of beta chain features in type 1 diabetes. V lost 3 bases and J 5 bases, leaving 14 bases between the germline ends. This CDR3 has 15 residues. In germline, CDR1 is SGHDT, CDR2 YYEEEE. Expressed TCRB transcripts got sequenced, as all isolated RNA was reverse transcribed. Produced via immunoSEQ multiplex PCR; TCRdb's table is partial and in-frame only. Among about 360,000 clones listed, approximately 12% were seen once. The sequence derives from a man between 18 and 35 years old in good health. V is TRBV5-6 and J is TRBJ1-4, with D possibly matching TRBD1 (6 bases). Sequences were obtained from naive CD4+ T cells from blood. The CDR3 bases are TGTGCCAGCAGCTCGACCGACAGGACGAATGAAAAACTGTTTTTT. Translation gives CASSSTDRTNEKLFF.